Included here is one TCR beta chain sequence, with context. The V segment lost 8 bases and the J segment 11 bases; nucleotides outside the gene matches: 9. Germline loops: CDR1 MNHEY, CDR2 SVGAGI. This CDR3 region has 12 residues. Some clones are missing from TCRdb's copy, which holds only in-frame ones; the method was immunoSEQ multiplex PCR. Here the sample spans hundreds of thousands of clones, roughly 89% being singletons. These data come from a study of blood T cell repertoires in COVID-19. The chain carries TRBV6-5 and TRBJ1-3, with 7 bases identical to TRBD1. The source material was peripheral blood. The sequence came from a woman in her 30s with active or convalescent COVID-19. DNA for the CDR3: TGTGCCAGCCGAACGACAGGGCTGTCCATATATTTT. This translates into CASRTTGLSIYF.